Presented here are 31 T cell receptor beta chains from one specimen sequenced in a study of molecular identifiers for immune sequencing clone quantification. One entry per CDR3 protein results from TCRdb running MiXCR on the PCR reads. The sample records some 89,000 distinct CDR3 sequences, around 24% being singletons. The source material was naive CD8+ T cells from blood, with Jurkat cell RNA spiked in. Specified subset: FACS-sorted CD8+CD4-CCR7+CD45RA+ naive T cells. The receptors here all came from a human donor in good health. Some libraries in this study had Jurkat cell RNA spiked in.

In the case of this clonotype: This may stem from a read error, because a much larger clone lies one nucleotide away. The chain joins TRBV9 to TRBJ1-3; D gene ambiguous. The CDR3 has 14 amino acids. Germline V gives CDR1 SGDLS, CDR2 YYNGEE. CDR3 bases: TGTGCCTGCAGCGTAGAGGGTTCTGGAAACACCATATATTTT. Encoded protein: CACSVEGSGNTIYF.

As for this clonotype: Since the CDR3 does not end with the conserved phenylalanine or tryptophan, this likely comes from a read error. V and J are TRBV5-1 and TRBJ1-1; D may be TRBD1 (6 bases). There are 15 residues in the CDR3. Germline V gene data show CDR1 as SGHRS and CDR2 as YFSETQ. V was shortened by 2 bases and J by 4 bases, with 15 bases between the two germline ends. In DNA form, the CDR3 reads TGCGCCAGCAGCTTATCGTACACAGGGTTCACTGAAGCTTTCTGT. Its translation: CASSLSYTGFTEAFC.

In its sample, this clonotype was seen many times. The chain joins TRBV30 to TRBJ2-2; possibly TRBD2 for D (7 bases). V was cut by 4 bases and J by 3 bases, with 12 bases left in between. CDR1 GTSNPN and CDR2 SVGIG come from the germline V gene (reference sequence). The CDR3 consists of 14 residues. The CDR3 DNA is TGTGCCTGGAACGGGGGGCGAGACACCGGGGAGCTGTTTTTT. Amino acid sequence: CAWNGGRDTGELFF.

This clonotype was observed a handful of times. It may be a read error: a sequence one base away is much more abundant. The chain couples TRBV4-3 to TRBJ1-5; 7 bases line up with TRBD1. This CDR3 has 15 amino acids. The ends lost 8 bases at V and 2 bases at J; junction bases unmatched: 9. CDR1 and CDR2 from the germline V gene are LGHNA and YSLEER. In DNA form, the CDR3 reads TGCGCCAGCGGCCTCACCAGGGGGGGCAATCAGCCCCAGCATTTT. Protein product: CASGLTRGGNQPQHF.

This sequence joins TRBV20-1 and TRBJ2-7; 9 bases fit TRBD1. The CDR3 is made up of 14 amino acids. V lost 2 bases and J lost 4; bases outside the gene matches: 6. Germline CDR1 is DFQATT and CDR2 is SNEGSKA (reference sequence). CDR3 residues: CSARRRDREYEQYF. The CDR3 DNA follows: TGCAGTGCTAGACGCCGGGACAGGGAATACGAGCAGTACTTC.

In this sample, this clonotype turned up many times. This CDR3 is CASSYSSFGGLSDTQYF. DNA of the CDR3: TGTGCCAGCAGTTACTCGAGTTTCGGGGGGTTGTCAGATACGCAGTATTTT. The chain combines TRBV6-6 with TRBJ2-3; 7 bases agree with TRBD2. CDR1 and CDR2 (germline): MNHNY, SVGAGI (reference sequence). This CDR3 comprises 17 residues. Trimming cost V 0 bases and J 4 bases; bases outside gene matches: 10.

This clonotype was seen at least ten times. The chain uses TRBV4-3 and TRBJ1-5; D remains unclear. Germline lookup yields CDR1 LGHNA and CDR2 YSLEER. The V end was cut by 1 base, the J end by 2 bases, with 6 bases between. The CDR3 covers 14 residues. In DNA form, the CDR3 reads TGCGCCAGCAGCCAAGGTAGGGGCAATCAGCCCCAGCATTTT. Translated, it gives CASSQGRGNQPQHF.

This clonotype turned up a few times. The chain combines TRBV29-1 with TRBJ2-7; 7 bases are a match to TRBD1. This CDR3 spans 13 amino acids. Trimming cost V 0 bases and J 3 bases; bases outside gene matches: 2. CDR1 and CDR2 from the germline V gene are SQVTM and ANQGSEA. The CDR3 sequence: CSVEEGQDYEQYF. The CDR3 nucleotides are TGCAGCGTTGAAGAAGGACAGGACTACGAGCAGTACTTC.

This clonotype was picked up many times. The rearrangement links TRBV9 to TRBJ1-5, with no clear D. The V end was cut by 4 bases, the J end by 6 bases, with 14 bases between. Germline CDR1 reads SGDLS; CDR2 reads YYNGEE. CDR3 size: 14 residues. CDR3 bases: TGTGCCAGCAGCCCCCATGGGGATGGTCAGCCCCAGCATTTT. Amino acids: CASSPHGDGQPQHF.

This clonotype appeared a few times. V is TRBV12-2 and J is TRBJ1-5; the tabulated D call, TRBD1, remains unverified against the DNA. TRBV12-2 counts as a pseudogene. This CDR3 is 15 amino acids long. The CDR3 spells CASRQGQCKQSAPAF. DNA of the CDR3: TGTGCAAGTCGCCAGGGACAGTGCAAGCAATCAGCCCCAGCATTT.

CDR3 sequence reads: CASSLSGPSYAQYF. Here the CDR3 DNA reads TGTGCCAGCAGCTTAAGCGGGCCCTCCTACGCACAGTACTTC. The chain joins TRBV7-2 to TRBJ2-7, with TRBD2 as a possible D gene (6 bases). Germline CDR1 reads SGHTA; CDR2 reads FQGNSA. The CDR3 covers 14 residues. Trimming cost V 2 bases and J 10 bases, with 18 bases left between them.

This clonotype has at least ten counts. The genes are TRBV2 and TRBJ2-3, with 9 bases aligning to TRBD1. This CDR3 has 16 residues. CDR1 and CDR2 from the germline V gene are SNHLY and FYNNEI. The trim removed 0 bases at V and 6 bases at J, leaving 7 bases unmatched. This CDR3 reads CASSEALWTGDDTQYF. The CDR3 DNA is TGTGCCAGCAGTGAAGCGCTGTGGACAGGGGATGATACGCAGTATTTT. Drawing the rest from reference TRBV2 and TRBJ2-3, the complete variable domain is EPEVTQTPSHQVTQMGQEVILRCVPISNHLYFYWYRQILGQKVEFLVSFYNNEISEKSEIFDDQFSVERPDGSNFTLKIRSTKLEDSAMYFCASSEALWTGDDTQYFGPGTRLTVL.

As regards this clonotype: A read error may be the cause here, since a much bigger clone is one base away. This chain joins TRBV27 and TRBJ2-1; maybe TRBD1 (5 bases). The length of the CDR3 is 16 residues. Germline V gene sequence: CDR1 MNHEY, CDR2 SMNVEV (reference sequence). CDR3 sequence: CPSSLISGSKYNEQFF. CDR3 nucleotides: TGTCCCAGCAGTTTAATATCAGGGTCCAAGTACAATGAGCAGTTCTTC.

This clonotype was observed at least ten times. A read error may account for a junction end that differs from germline. The chain uses TRBV7-2 and TRBJ1-3; 7 bases line up with TRBD1. Germline V gene lookup returns CDR1 SGHTA and CDR2 FQGNSA. The CDR3 has 15 amino acids. As DNA, the CDR3 is TGTGCCAGCAGCTTAACAGGGGACTCTGAAAACACCATATATTTT. Its protein is CASSLTGDSENTIYF.

This clonotype was recorded at least ten times. J is TRBJ2-7 and V is TRBV19; 10 nucleotides align to TRBD2. The CDR3 has 14 amino acids. From germline, CDR1 is LNHDA and CDR2 SQIVND (reference sequence). Trimming took 4 bases from V and 1 from J; bases not matched to a gene: 1. The CDR3 DNA follows: TGTGCCAGTAGTACGGGACTAGCGTCCTACGAGCAGTACTTC. Translation: CASSTGLASYEQYF. Based on the CDR3 plus reference TRBV19 and TRBJ2-7, the full variable domain is DGGITQSPKYLFRKEGQNVTLSCEQNLNHDAMYWYRQDPGQGLRLIYYSQIVNDFQKGDIAEGYSVSREKKESFPLTVTSAQKNPTAFYLCASSTGLASYEQYFGPGTRLTVT.

In its sample, this clonotype was seen a few times. The chain has TRBV29-1 and TRBJ2-7; D is undetermined. V was pared by 0 bases and J by 3 bases, with 3 bases between. This CDR3 is 11 amino acids long. Germline CDR1 is SQVTM and CDR2 is ANQGSEA. The CDR3 nucleotides are TGCAGCGTTGAAGAGGGCTACGAGCAGTACTTC. This sequence encodes CSVEEGYEQYF.

This clonotype was seen at least ten times. The chain combines TRBV24-1 with TRBJ2-5; D is perhaps TRBD2 (5 bases). V shed 1 base and J shed 5 bases, with 10 bases lying between them. Per the germline V gene, CDR1 is KGHDR and CDR2 is SFDVKD. The CDR3 is 14 residues long. DNA for the CDR3: TGTGCCACCAGTGATTTACGAGGGTCGGAGACCCAGTACTTC. The encoded protein is CATSDLRGSETQYF.

Remarks on this clonotype: A much larger clone sits a single nucleotide away, making a read error possible. The rearrangement uses TRBV2 and TRBJ2-6, with D perhaps matching TRBD1 (5 bases). Germline V CDR1 and CDR2: SNHLY, FYNNEI. This CDR3 has 16 amino acids. The CDR3 loop is CASSESPLSGANVPTF. CDR3 coding DNA: TGTGCCAGCAGTGAATCCCCTCTCTCTGGGGCCAACGTCCCGACTTTC.

A word on this clonotype: This may stem from a read error, because a much larger clone lies one nucleotide away. V usage is TRBV2 and J usage is TRBJ2-1; D uncertain. V lost 3 bases and J lost 4, with 7 bases in between. The CDR3 is 13 residues long. Germline CDR1 SNHLY, CDR2 FYNNEI. The CDR3 is CASSDKGYNEQFF. The CDR3 DNA follows: TGTGCCAGCAGTGATAAGGGATACAATGAGCAGTTCTTC. Together with reference TRBV2 and TRBJ2-1, the CDR3 gives the full variable domain: EPEVTQTPSHQVTQMGQEVILRCVPISNHLYFYWYRQILGQKVEFLVSFYNNEISEKSEIFDDQFSVERPDGSNFTLKIRSTKLEDSAMYFCASSDKGYNEQFFGPGTRLTVL.

V usage is TRBV6-2 or TRBV6-3 and J usage is TRBJ2-2; D may be TRBD2 (6 bases). CDR1 is MNHEY, CDR2 SVGEGT, per germline. V lost 0 bases and J 0 bases, leaving 8 bases between the germline ends. The CDR3 sequence is 16 residues long. The CDR3 nucleotides read TGTGCCAGCAGTTACTCCGGGGGAGCGAACACCGGGGAGCTGTTTTTT. This sequence encodes CASSYSGGANTGELFF.

This clonotype was counted a few times. The chain's CDR3 is CASSPRDTTYNEQFF. Here the CDR3 DNA reads TGTGCCAGCAGCCCGAGGGACACTACTTACAATGAGCAGTTCTTC. The chain carries TRBV12-3 or TRBV12-4 and TRBJ2-1, with a weak D call TRBD1 (6 bases). The CDR3 covers 15 residues. Between the trimmed V and J ends, which lost 6 bases and 4 bases, there was a span of 16 bases.

Regarding this clonotype: A much larger clone sits a single nucleotide away, making a read error possible. This chain links TRBV6-2 or TRBV6-3 with TRBJ1-5; D call uncertain. There are 13 residues in the CDR3. Germline V gene data show CDR1 as MNHEY and CDR2 as SVGEGT. The CDR3 loop reads CTSSETGNQPQHF. The CDR3 DNA sequence: TGTACCAGCAGTGAGACGGGGAATCAGCCCCAGCATTTT.

This clonotype has at least ten counts. This chain links TRBV9 with TRBJ1-2; weak D call: TRBD1 (6 bases). This CDR3 comprises 12 residues. V was pared by 3 bases and J by 6 bases, with 9 bases between. Looked up from germline, CDR1 is SGDLS and CDR2 is YYNGEE. Here the CDR3 DNA reads TGTGCCAGCAGCGCACAGGGCAATGGCTACACCTTC. It codes for CASSAQGNGYTF.

Many counts were recorded for this clonotype. The rearrangement links TRBV5-6 to TRBJ2-7; 8 nucleotides match TRBD2. Germline CDR1 and CDR2: SGHDT and YYEEEE. The CDR3 sequence is 16 residues long. V gave up 0 bases and J gave up 6 bases; unmatched junction bases: 11. The CDR3 DNA sequence: TGTGCCAGCAGCTTGGTTTCGTCGGGAGGGCCGTTCGAGCAGTACTTC. Translating gives CASSLVSSGGPFEQYF.

This clonotype has only a few counts. A much bigger clone sits one base away, suggesting this may be a read error. CDR3 sequence: CASSFDGYAQYF. CDR3 nucleotides: TGTGCCAGCAGCTTCGACGGGTATGCGCAGTATTTT. The chain employs TRBV7-9 and TRBJ2-3, with D uncertain. The CDR3 is 12 residues long. Germline lookup yields CDR1 SEHNR and CDR2 FQNEAQ (reference sequence). Trimming cost V 3 bases and J 10 bases, with 11 bases left between them. Based on the CDR3 plus reference TRBV7-9 and TRBJ2-3, the full variable domain is DTGVSQNPRHKITKRGQNVTFRCDPISEHNRLYWYRQTLGQGPEFLTYFQNEAQLEKSRLLSDRFSAERPKGSFSTLEIQRTEQGDSAMYLCASSFDGYAQYFGPGTRLTVL.

The table lists this clonotype with many counts. Germline is not matched at one junction end, which may reflect a read error. This rearrangement joins TRBV5-1 to TRBJ2-5; 8 bases align to TRBD2. Germline lookup yields CDR1 SGHRS and CDR2 YFSETQ. The CDR3 is 15 amino acids. For the CDR3, the DNA is TGCGCCAGCAGCTTTGAGCGGGGGACACAAGAGACCCAGTATTTC. This codes for CASSFERGTQETQYF.

This clonotype was found many times. The rearrangement links TRBV15 to TRBJ2-3; possibly TRBD2 for D (5 bases). The CDR3 extends over 17 amino acids. Trimming removed 3 bases at V and 4 bases at J, with 20 bases between. Germline V gene data show CDR1 as LNHNV and CDR2 as YYDKDF (reference sequence). This chain's CDR3 is CATSRRLVRGGADTQYF. The CDR3 bases are TGTGCCACCAGCAGGCGATTGGTACGCGGAGGAGCAGATACGCAGTATTTT.

This clonotype was seen repeatedly, ten times or more. CDR3 amino acids: CSARDLAGANVLTF. CDR3 coding DNA: TGCAGTGCTAGAGATTTGGCTGGGGCCAACGTCCTGACTTTC. The genes are TRBV20-1 and TRBJ2-6; D uncertain. CDR1 and CDR2 from the germline V gene are DFQATT and SNEGSKA (reference sequence). Trimming left V 0 bases short and J 2 bases short, with 5 bases between. CDR3 length equals 14 residues.

This clonotype was picked up many times. CDR3 in DNA: TGTGCCAGCACGGACCTGGCTGGGGCCAACGTCCTGACTTTC. Translating it yields CASTDLAGANVLTF. The chain carries TRBV12-3 or TRBV12-4 and TRBJ2-6; D remains unclear. This CDR3 has 14 amino acids. V lost 7 bases and J 2 bases, leaving 9 bases between the germline ends.

Regarding this clonotype: A much larger clone sits a single nucleotide away, making a read error possible. This chain's CDR3 is CASSLGNLALTSEQYF. CDR3 DNA: TGTGCCAGCAGCTTGGGTAATCTGGCGCTTACCTCCGAGCAGTACTTC. This rearrangement joins TRBV5-4 to TRBJ2-7; D ambiguous. Germline V gene data show CDR1 as SGHNT and CDR2 as YYREEE (reference sequence). There are 16 residues in the CDR3. Between the trimmed V and J ends, which lost 0 bases and 6 bases, there was a span of 19 bases.

Notes on this clonotype: This may come from a read error, since a much larger clone is one base off. The chain combines TRBV28 with TRBJ2-1; D unresolved. The germline V gene has CDR1 MDHEN and CDR2 SYDVKM. V lost 2 bases, J lost 5 bases, and 10 bases lay in between. The CDR3 covers 14 residues. The CDR3 bases are TGTGCCAGCAGTTTAACTGGAAGCCACAATGAGCAGTTCTTC. It yields the protein CASSLTGSHNEQFF.